This passage covers 21 T cell receptor beta chains from one sample sequenced in a study of radiation and T cells in renal cell carcinoma (dated by TCRdb to about 2020). The label giving this sample's time point can be read as: blood 4 weeks post-SBRT, at nephrectomy. The label giving this sample's treatment or condition can be read as: 15 Gy SBRT to primary tumor, nephrectomy 4 weeks later. Libraries were prepared through the immunoSEQ multiplex PCR assay. Drawn from immuneACCESS, this table holds only the in-frame rearrangements with V and J called that TCRdb kept. Clones are partly lost; checked studies trace under half to an unresolved V gene and leave the rest unexplained. For this sample there are 30,000 to 40,000 clones; roughly 80% appear just once. Approximately 33% of the sample is in the top ten clones. The material was blood, obtained from a patient whose treatment included radiotherapy and nephrectomy. The receptors stem from a man aged 60 to 69 with renal cell carcinoma.

This chain links TRBV7-2 with TRBJ2-5; 9 bases are shared with TRBD1. The germline CDR1 and CDR2 sequences are SGHTA and FQGNSA. The V and J ends lost 4 bases and 5 bases, in that order; junction bases with no gene match: 5. This CDR3 contains 14 residues. DNA of the CDR3: TGTGCCAGCAGCTCCGGGACAGGGAAGGAGACCCAGTACTTC. Translated, it gives CASSSGTGKETQYF. Full variable domain (remainder filled in from reference TRBV7-2 and TRBJ2-5): GAGVSQSPSNKVTEKGKDVELRCDPISGHTALYWYRQSLGQGLEFLIYFQGNSAPDKSGLPSDRFSAERTGGSVSTLTIQRTQQEDSAVYLCASSSGTGKETQYFGPGTRLLVL.

This chain connects TRBV5-1 to TRBJ1-3; D gene unclear. CDR1 and CDR2 (germline): SGHRS, YFSETQ. V lost 0 bases and J 3 bases, leaving 4 bases between the germline ends. The CDR3 is 13 residues long. This CDR3 is CASSLAIGNTIYF. The CDR3 DNA reads TGCGCCAGCAGCTTGGCAATTGGAAACACCATATATTTT.

The chain employs TRBV11-2 and TRBJ2-7, with 10 positions matching TRBD2. The CDR3 totals 17 residues. Germline CDR1 reads SGHAT; CDR2 reads FQNNGV. J gave up 0 bases and V 5 bases, and 10 bases lay outside the gene matches. CDR3 sequence (DNA): TGTGCCAGCAGCCCGGGTCCTAGCGGGAGTCTCTCCTACGAGCAGTACTTC. Protein: CASSPGPSGSLSYEQYF.

V is TRBV30 and J is TRBJ2-3; TRBD2 matches at 8 bases. The CDR3 spans 14 residues. V trimming: 6 bases; J trimming: 7 bases; junction bases outside the gene matches: 12. Looked up from germline, CDR1 is GTSNPN and CDR2 is SVGIG (reference sequence). In nucleotides, the CDR3 is TGTGCCTGCTCGATAGCGGGGATTGAATATACGCAGTATTTT. Translated, it gives CACSIAGIEYTQYF.

The CDR3 loop reads CASSLVAGGGTDTQYF. CDR3 bases: TGTGCCAGCAGCTTAGTAGCGGGAGGGGGCACAGATACGCAGTATTTT. This chain connects TRBV7-2 to TRBJ2-3, with 11 nucleotides matching TRBD2. The CDR3 extends over 16 amino acids. Unmatched junction bases numbered 1, after V lost 1 base and J lost 1 base. CDR1 is SGHTA and CDR2 is FQGNSA in the germline V gene.

The chain combines TRBV5-6 with TRBJ2-5, with TRBD1 as a possible D gene (5 bases). CDR3 length: 11 amino acids. The germline V and J ends were trimmed by 0 bases and 13 bases, with 10 bases remaining between them. Germline CDR1 is SGHDT and CDR2 is YYEEEE. The CDR3 sequence is CASSLEGNVYF. In nucleotides, the CDR3 is TGTGCCAGCAGCTTGGAGGGGAACGTGTACTTC.

The rearrangement links TRBV7-2 to TRBJ2-1; the match to TRBD2 covers 10 bases. CDR1 is SGHTA, CDR2 FQGNSA, per germline. Germline trimming cut 1 base from V and 7 bases from J; bases unmatched to any gene: 13. The CDR3 totals 18 residues. The CDR3 spells CASSLVGRSAGGKNEQFF. The CDR3 bases are TGTGCCAGCAGCTTAGTAGGCCGCTCAGCGGGAGGGAAAAATGAGCAGTTCTTC.

The chain couples TRBV7-9 to TRBJ2-1; 7 nucleotides agree with TRBD2. Germline CDR1 and CDR2: SEHNR and FQNEAQ (reference sequence). The V gene end was trimmed by 1 base and the J gene end by 7 bases; junction bases not matched to a gene: 10. The CDR3 has 16 residues. CDR3 DNA sequence: TGTGCCAGCAGCTTAGTGGGCGGGAGTGTTGGAAATGAGCAGTTCTTC. Protein sequence: CASSLVGGSVGNEQFF.

Note on this clone: A junction boundary mismatches the germline segment, possibly from a read error. The CDR3, as DNA: TGTGCCAGTAGTGCAGTCACGACAAATACAAAGTCGGGCCAACGTCCTGACTTC. Encoded protein: CASSAVTTNTKSGQRPDF. The chain uses TRBV19 and TRBJ2-6; no reliable D call. The CDR3 has 18 residues. From germline, CDR1 is LNHDA and CDR2 SQIVND (reference sequence).

This chain uses TRBV2 with TRBJ1-4; TRBD1 agrees at 12 bases. Germline trimming cut 7 bases from V and 0 bases from J; bases unmatched to any gene: 6. This CDR3 has 17 amino acids. Germline V gives CDR1 SNHLY, CDR2 FYNNEI. CDR3 sequence (DNA): TGTGCCAGCAAGGGACAGGGGGCAATTTCAACTAATGAAAAACTGTTTTTT. Residues: CASKGQGAISTNEKLFF.

This clone has just one count. The chain couples TRBV7-3 to TRBJ2-1; D gene ambiguous. V lost 2 bases and J lost 6, with 11 bases in between. The CDR3 is 14 residues long. The germline V gene encodes CDR1 SGHTA and CDR2 FQGTGA. CDR3 loop: CASSLLGLFNEQFF. The CDR3 DNA follows: TGTGCCAGCAGCTTATTAGGCCTATTCAATGAGCAGTTCTTC.

The chain joins TRBV9 to TRBJ1-1, with TRBD1 as a possible D gene (5 bases). There are 15 residues in the CDR3. V was pared by 4 bases and J by 0 bases, with 13 bases between. CDR1 SGDLS and CDR2 YYNGEE come from the germline V gene. CDR3 DNA sequence: TGTGCCAGCAGCCCCGGGACGGCCTTGAACACTGAAGCTTTCTTT. Its protein is CASSPGTALNTEAFF. Using reference TRBV9 and TRBJ1-1 for the parts outside the CDR3, the full variable domain is DSGVTQTPKHLITATGQRVTLRCSPRSGDLSVYWYQQSLDQGLQFLIQYYNGEERAKGNILERFSAQQFPDLHSELNLSSLELGDSALYFCASSPGTALNTEAFFGQGTRLTVV.

The J gene is TRBJ2-1, the V gene TRBV10-2, with D possibly TRBD2 on 6 matching bases. Trimming cost V 3 bases and J 2 bases, with 26 bases left between them. Germline V lookup: CDR1 WSHSY, CDR2 SAAADI. This CDR3 contains 20 residues. CDR3 sequence reads: CASSDTVREVPRGTYNEQFF. The CDR3 bases are TGCGCCAGCAGTGATACGGTCAGGGAGGTTCCCCGGGGCACCTACAATGAGCAGTTCTTC.

This clone was seen more than once but under ten times. The J gene is TRBJ2-4, the V gene TRBV19; no reliable D call. The V and J ends lost 8 bases and 8 bases respectively, with 16 bases between them. CDR3 length: 13 amino acids. The germline V gene has CDR1 LNHDA and CDR2 SQIVND (reference sequence). The CDR3 is CASSDRTADIQYF. The CDR3 DNA reads TGTGCCAGTTCTGATCGAACAGCAGACATTCAGTACTTC.

V usage is TRBV6-5 and J usage is TRBJ2-2, with TRBD1 matching over 7 bases. The V and J ends lost 6 bases and 6 bases, in that order; junction bases with no gene match: 7. Looked up from germline, CDR1 is MNHEY and CDR2 is SVGAGI. This CDR3 is built from 14 residues. The CDR3 bases are TGTGCCAGCAGGGCCCCGGGACAGTCCGGGGAGCTGTTTTTT. This codes for CASRAPGQSGELFF.

This clone came up once. V gene TRBV4-3 combines with J gene TRBJ2-7; 7 bases agree with TRBD1. Germline CDR1 is LGHNA and CDR2 is YSLEER. This CDR3 contains 15 residues. V dropped 2 bases and J dropped 3; count of bases not matched to a gene: 7. The CDR3 DNA reads TGCGCCAGCAGCCAATTACTGACAGGGAACTACGAGCAGTACTTC. Translating it yields CASSQLLTGNYEQYF.

The V and J genes are TRBV5-1 and TRBJ1-2; D might be TRBD1 (5 bases). V lost 6 bases to trimming and J lost 2 bases, with 14 bases between them. Per germline, CDR1 SGHRS and CDR2 YFSETQ. The CDR3 totals 14 residues. CDR3 in amino acids: CASTYSGTNYGYTF. DNA for the CDR3: TGCGCCAGCACCTATTCGGGGACGAACTATGGCTACACCTTC.

J is TRBJ2-2 and V is TRBV7-3; 8 nucleotides agree with TRBD1. The CDR3 runs to 17 residues. The junction had 8 bases not matched to a gene; V was cut back by 3 bases and J by 2 bases. Germline V gene sequence: CDR1 SGHTA, CDR2 FQGTGA. The CDR3 nucleotides are TGTGCCAGCAGCTTGACAGGGGCCCACTCTAACACCGGGGAGCTGTTTTTT. It is translated as CASSLTGAHSNTGELFF. Full variable domain (missing parts from reference TRBV7-3 and TRBJ2-2): GAGVSQTPSNKVTEKGKYVELRCDPISGHTALYWYRQSLGQGPEFLIYFQGTGAADDSGLPNDRFFAVRPEGSVSTLKIQRTERGDSAVYLCASSLTGAHSNTGELFFGEGSRLTVL.

This chain connects TRBV5-1 to TRBJ2-5, with 10 bases aligning to TRBD1. The CDR3 runs 15 residues. CDR1 and CDR2 (germline): SGHRS, YFSETQ. The V and J ends lost 3 bases and 3 bases, in that order; junction bases with no gene match: 5. The CDR3 here is CASSSSGTGEETQYF. In DNA form, the CDR3 reads TGCGCCAGCAGCTCATCCGGGACAGGGGAAGAGACCCAGTACTTC.

V usage is TRBV6-5 and J usage is TRBJ2-6, with 9 nucleotides matching TRBD1. The CDR3 is made up of 14 amino acids. CDR1 is MNHEY, CDR2 SVGAGI, per germline. V trimming: 8 bases; J trimming: 2 bases; junction bases outside the gene matches: 1. CDR3 DNA sequence: TGTGCCAGCCGACAGGGGGCTGGGGCCAACGTCCTGACTTTC. It specifies CASRQGAGANVLTF.

This clone has just a few counts. This chain connects TRBV30 to TRBJ1-6; no definite D call. The CDR3 has 12 amino acids. Trimming removed 3 bases from V and 8 bases from J, with 8 bases in between. The V gene's germline CDR1 is GTSNPN and CDR2 SVGIG (reference sequence). DNA of the CDR3: TGTGCCTGGAGAATGGTGGATTCACCCCTCCACTTT. Encoded protein: CAWRMVDSPLHF.